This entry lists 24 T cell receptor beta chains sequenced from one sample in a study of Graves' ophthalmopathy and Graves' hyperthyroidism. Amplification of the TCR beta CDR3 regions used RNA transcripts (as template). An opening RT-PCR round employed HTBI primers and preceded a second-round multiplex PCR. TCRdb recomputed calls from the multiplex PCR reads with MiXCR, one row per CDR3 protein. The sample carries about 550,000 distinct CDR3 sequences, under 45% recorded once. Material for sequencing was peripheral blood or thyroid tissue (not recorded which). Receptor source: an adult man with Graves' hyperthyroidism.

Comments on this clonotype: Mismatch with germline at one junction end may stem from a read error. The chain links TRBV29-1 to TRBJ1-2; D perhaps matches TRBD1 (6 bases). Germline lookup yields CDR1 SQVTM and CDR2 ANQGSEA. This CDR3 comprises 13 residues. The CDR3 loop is CSVRGQGHDGYTF. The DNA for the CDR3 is TGCAGCGTCCGGGGGCAGGGCCACGATGGTTACACCTTC.

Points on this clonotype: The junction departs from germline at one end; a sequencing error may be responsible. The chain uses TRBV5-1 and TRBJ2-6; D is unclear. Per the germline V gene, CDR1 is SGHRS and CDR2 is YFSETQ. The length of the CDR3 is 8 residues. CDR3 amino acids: CASSLDLF. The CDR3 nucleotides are TGCGCCAGCAGCTTGGACTTGTTC.

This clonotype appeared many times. CDR3 region: CASRKTGPSNQPQHF. The CDR3 region has the DNA TGTGCCAGTAGAAAGACAGGGCCGAGCAATCAGCCCCAGCATTTT. The chain joins TRBV19 to TRBJ1-5, with 7 bases identical to TRBD1. J was trimmed by 1 base and V by 6 bases; bases with no gene match: 6. This CDR3 is built from 15 residues. Per the germline V gene, CDR1 is LNHDA and CDR2 is SQIVND (reference sequence).

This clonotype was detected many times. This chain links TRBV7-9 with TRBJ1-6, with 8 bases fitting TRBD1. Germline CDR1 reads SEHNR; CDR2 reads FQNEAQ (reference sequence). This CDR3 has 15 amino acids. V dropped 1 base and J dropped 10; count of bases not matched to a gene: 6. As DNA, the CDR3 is TGTGCCAGCAGCTTAGGACAGGGGAGTGGATCACCCCTCCACTTT. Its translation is CASSLGQGSGSPLHF.

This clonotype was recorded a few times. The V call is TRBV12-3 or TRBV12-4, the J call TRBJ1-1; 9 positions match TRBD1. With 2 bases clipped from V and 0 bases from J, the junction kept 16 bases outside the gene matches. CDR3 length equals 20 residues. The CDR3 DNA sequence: TGTGCCAGCAGTTTACTCTCTTGGCGGGACAGGGTTTACATGAACACTGAAGCTTTCTTT. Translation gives CASSLLSWRDRVYMNTEAFF.

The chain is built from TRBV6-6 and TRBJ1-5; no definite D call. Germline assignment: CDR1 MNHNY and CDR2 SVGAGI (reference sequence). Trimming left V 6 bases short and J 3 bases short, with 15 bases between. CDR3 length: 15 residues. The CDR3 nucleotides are TGTGCCAGCAGCCTCTCGGGGTGGGACAATCAGCCCCAGCATTTT. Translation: CASSLSGWDNQPQHF.

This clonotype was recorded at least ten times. The CDR3 DNA reads as TGCGCCAGCAGCCAAGTTATGGACGTCTCCTACGAGCAGTACTTC. Its translation: CASSQVMDVSYEQYF. The chain employs TRBV4-1 and TRBJ2-7; unclear D gene. The CDR3 has 15 amino acids. The V gene lost 1 base and the J gene lost 0 bases, with 10 bases spanning the gap. From germline, CDR1 is MGHRA and CDR2 YSYEKL.

CDR3 loop: CASMEGLARRNEQFF. The CDR3 bases are TGTGCCAGCATGGAGGGACTAGCGCGGCGCAATGAGCAGTTCTTC. The J gene is TRBJ2-1, the V gene TRBV2, with 10 nucleotides matching TRBD2. Losses at the gene ends were 7 bases for V and 6 bases for J; bases not matched to a gene: 9. CDR1 and CDR2 (germline): SNHLY, FYNNEI. CDR3 length: 15 residues.

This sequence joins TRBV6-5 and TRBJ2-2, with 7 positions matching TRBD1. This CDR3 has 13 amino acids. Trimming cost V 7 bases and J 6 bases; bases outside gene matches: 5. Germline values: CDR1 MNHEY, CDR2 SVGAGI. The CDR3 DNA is TGTGCCAGCAAACCCACAGGGGCCGGGGAGCTGTTTTTT. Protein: CASKPTGAGELFF.

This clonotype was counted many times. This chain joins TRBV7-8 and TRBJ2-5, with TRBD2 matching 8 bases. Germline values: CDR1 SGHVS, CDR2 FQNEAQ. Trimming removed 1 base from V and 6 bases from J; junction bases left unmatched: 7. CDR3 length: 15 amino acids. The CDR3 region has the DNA TGTGCCAGCAGCTTAGATCCGGGAGGGGGGCAGACCCAGTACTTC. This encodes CASSLDPGGGQTQYF.

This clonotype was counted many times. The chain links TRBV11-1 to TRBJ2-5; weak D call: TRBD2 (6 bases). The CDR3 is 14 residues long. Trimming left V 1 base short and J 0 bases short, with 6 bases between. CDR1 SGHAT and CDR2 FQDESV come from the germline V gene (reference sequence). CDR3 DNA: TGTGCCAGCAGCTTAGGGGACTACCAAGAGACCCAGTACTTC. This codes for CASSLGDYQETQYF.

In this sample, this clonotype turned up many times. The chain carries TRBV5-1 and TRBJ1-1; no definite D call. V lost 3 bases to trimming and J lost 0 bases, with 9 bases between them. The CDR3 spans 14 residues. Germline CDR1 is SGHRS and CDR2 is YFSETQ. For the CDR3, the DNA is TGCGCCAGCAGCTCAACAAGGGTGAACACTGAAGCTTTCTTT. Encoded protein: CASSSTRVNTEAFF. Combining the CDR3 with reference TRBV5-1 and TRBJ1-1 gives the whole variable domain KAGVTQTPRYLIKTRGQQVTLSCSPISGHRSVSWYQQTPGQGLQFLFEYFSETQRNKGNFPGRFSGRQFSNSRSEMNVSTLELGDSALYLCASSSTRVNTEAFFGQGTRLTVV.

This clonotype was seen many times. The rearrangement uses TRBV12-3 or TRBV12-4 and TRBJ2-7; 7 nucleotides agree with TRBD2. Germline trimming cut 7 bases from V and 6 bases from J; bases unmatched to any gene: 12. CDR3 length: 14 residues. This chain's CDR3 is CASTLAGVHGEQYF. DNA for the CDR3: TGTGCCAGCACCCTGGCGGGGGTACACGGCGAGCAGTACTTC.

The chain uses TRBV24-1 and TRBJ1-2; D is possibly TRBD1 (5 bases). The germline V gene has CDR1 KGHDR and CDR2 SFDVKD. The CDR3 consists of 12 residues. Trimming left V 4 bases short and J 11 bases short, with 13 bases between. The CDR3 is CATSDQGARYTF. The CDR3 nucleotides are TGTGCCACCAGTGACCAAGGGGCGAGGTACACCTTC.

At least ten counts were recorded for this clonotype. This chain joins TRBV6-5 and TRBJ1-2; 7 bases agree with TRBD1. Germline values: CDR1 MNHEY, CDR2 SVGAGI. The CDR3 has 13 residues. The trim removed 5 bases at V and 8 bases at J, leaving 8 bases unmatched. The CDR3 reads CASSTRQGGGYTF. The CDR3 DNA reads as TGTGCCAGCAGTACTCGACAGGGAGGCGGCTACACCTTC.

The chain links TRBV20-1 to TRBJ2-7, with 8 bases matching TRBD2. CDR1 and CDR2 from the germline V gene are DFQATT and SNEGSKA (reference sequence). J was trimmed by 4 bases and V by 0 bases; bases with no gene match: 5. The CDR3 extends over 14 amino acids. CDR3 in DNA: TGCAGTGCTAGAGATGGTAGCGGGATTTACGAGCAGTACTTC. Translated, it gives CSARDGSGIYEQYF.

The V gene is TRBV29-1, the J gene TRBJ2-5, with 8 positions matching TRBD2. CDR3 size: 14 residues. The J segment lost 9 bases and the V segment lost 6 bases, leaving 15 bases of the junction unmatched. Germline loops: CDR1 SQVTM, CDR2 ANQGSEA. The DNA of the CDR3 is TGCAGCGTGGCAATAGCGGGGAGTAGGGAGGCCCAGTACTTC. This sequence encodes CSVAIAGSREAQYF.

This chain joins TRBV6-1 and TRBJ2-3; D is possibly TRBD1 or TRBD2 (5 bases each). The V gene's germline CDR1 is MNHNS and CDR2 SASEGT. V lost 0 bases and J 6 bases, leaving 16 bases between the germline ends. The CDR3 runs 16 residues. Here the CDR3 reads CASSEAHGTAGDTQYF. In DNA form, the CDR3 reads TGTGCCAGCAGTGAAGCGCACGGGACGGCGGGCGATACGCAGTATTTT.

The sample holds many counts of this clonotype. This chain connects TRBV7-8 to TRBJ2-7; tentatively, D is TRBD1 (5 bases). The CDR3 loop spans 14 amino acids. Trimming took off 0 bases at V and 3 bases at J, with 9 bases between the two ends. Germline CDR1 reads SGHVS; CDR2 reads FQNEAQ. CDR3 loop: CASSLAVRDYEQYF. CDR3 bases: TGTGCCAGCAGCTTAGCCGTCAGGGACTACGAGCAGTACTTC.

CDR3 region: CASSSGADYQETQYF. Written as DNA, the CDR3 is TGCGCCAGCAGCTCGGGGGCCGACTACCAAGAGACCCAGTACTTC. The chain combines TRBV5-1 with TRBJ2-5; TRBD1 or TRBD2 may be the D gene (6 bases each). The germline gives CDR1 SGHRS, CDR2 YFSETQ. The CDR3 spans 15 residues. V lost 3 bases and J lost 0, with 12 bases in between.

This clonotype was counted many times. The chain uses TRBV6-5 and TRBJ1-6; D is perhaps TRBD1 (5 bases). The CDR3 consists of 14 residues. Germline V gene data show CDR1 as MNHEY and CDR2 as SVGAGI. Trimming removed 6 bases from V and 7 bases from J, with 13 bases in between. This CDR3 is CASSRGIPNSPLHF. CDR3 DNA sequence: TGTGCCAGCAGCCGGGGCATCCCAAATTCACCCCTCCACTTT.

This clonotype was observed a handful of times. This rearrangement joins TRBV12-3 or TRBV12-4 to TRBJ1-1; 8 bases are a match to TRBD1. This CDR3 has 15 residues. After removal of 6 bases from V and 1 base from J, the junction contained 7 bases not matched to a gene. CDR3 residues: CASSSSGQGNTEAFF. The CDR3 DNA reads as TGTGCCAGCAGCTCCTCCGGACAGGGGAACACTGAAGCTTTCTTT.

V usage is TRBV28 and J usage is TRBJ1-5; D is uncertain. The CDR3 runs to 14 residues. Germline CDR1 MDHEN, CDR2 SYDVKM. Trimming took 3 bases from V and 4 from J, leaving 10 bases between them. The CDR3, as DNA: TGTGCCAGCAGTTTCCGTTCTCTAAATCAGCCCCAGCATTTT. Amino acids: CASSFRSLNQPQHF.

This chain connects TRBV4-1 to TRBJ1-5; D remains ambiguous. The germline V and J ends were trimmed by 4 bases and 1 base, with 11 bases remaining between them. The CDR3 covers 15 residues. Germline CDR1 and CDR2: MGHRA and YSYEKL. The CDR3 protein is CASSPRGASNQPQHF. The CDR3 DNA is TGCGCCAGCAGCCCCCGTGGTGCGAGCAATCAGCCCCAGCATTTT.